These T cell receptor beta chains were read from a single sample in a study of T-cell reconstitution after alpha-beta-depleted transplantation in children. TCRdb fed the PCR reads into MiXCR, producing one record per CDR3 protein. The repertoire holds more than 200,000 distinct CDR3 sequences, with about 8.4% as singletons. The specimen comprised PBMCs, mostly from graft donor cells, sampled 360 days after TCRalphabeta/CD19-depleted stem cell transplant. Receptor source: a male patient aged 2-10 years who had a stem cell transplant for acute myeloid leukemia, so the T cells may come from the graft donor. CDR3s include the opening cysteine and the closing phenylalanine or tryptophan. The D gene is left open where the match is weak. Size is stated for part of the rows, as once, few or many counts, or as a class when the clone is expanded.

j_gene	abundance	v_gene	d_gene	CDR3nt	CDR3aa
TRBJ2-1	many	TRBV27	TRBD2	TGTGCCAGCAGTTTATGGCTAGCGGGAGTGGGACCTGTTCTGTTCTTC	CASSLWLAGVGPVLFF
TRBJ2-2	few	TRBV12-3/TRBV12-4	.	TGTGCCAGCAGTTTCCTAGCGATGAACACCGGGGAGCTGTTTTTT	CASSFLAMNTGELFF
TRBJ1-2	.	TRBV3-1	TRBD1	TGTGCCAGCAGCCAACTCGGACAGGCTAACTATGGCTACACCTTC	CASSQLGQANYGYTF
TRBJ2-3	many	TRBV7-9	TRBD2	TGTGCCAGCAGCTATACTAGCGGGTCTGAGTATTTT	CASSYTSGSEYF
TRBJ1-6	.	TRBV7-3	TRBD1	TGTGCCAGCAGCTCCGGACAGGGCTCCAGCCCCCTCCACTTT	CASSSGQGSSPLHF
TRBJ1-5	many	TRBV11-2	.	TGTGCCAGCAGCTTCCACGGCAATCAGCCCCAGCATTTT	CASSFHGNQPQHF
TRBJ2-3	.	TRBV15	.	TGTGCCACCAGCAGAGATGCCACTGCCGCCGGCGCTACGCAGTATTTT	CATSRDATAAGATQYF
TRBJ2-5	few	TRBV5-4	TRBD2	TGTGCCAGCAGCTCCGGGGAGGGAGAGACCCAGTACTTC	CASSSGEGETQYF
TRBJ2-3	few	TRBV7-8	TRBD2	TGTGCCAGCAGGACTAGCGGGAGCGGAGATACGCAGTATTTT	CASRTSGSGDTQYF
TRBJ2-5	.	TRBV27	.	TGTGCCAGCAGCCCCATTCAGAGACAAGAGACCCAGTACTTC	CASSPIQRQETQYF
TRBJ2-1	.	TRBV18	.	TGTGCCAGCTCTCAACTTAATCCCGGCTCCTACAATGAGCAGTTCTTC	CASSQLNPGSYNEQFF
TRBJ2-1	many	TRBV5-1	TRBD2	TGCGCCAGCAGCTTCCAACTAGCGGGAGGGGCCTACAATGAGCAGTTCTTC	CASSFQLAGGAYNEQFF
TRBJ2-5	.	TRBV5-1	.	TGCGCCAGCAGCTTGGAGGTAGGCCCCCAAGAGACCCAGTACTTC	CASSLEVGPQETQYF
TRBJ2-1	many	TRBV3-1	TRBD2	TGTGCCAGCAGCCAAGGCTGGACTAGCAATGAGCAGTTCTTC	CASSQGWTSNEQFF
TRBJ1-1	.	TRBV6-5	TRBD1	TGTGCCAGCAGTTACGCGGGACAGCTGAACACTGAAGCTTTCTTT	CASSYAGQLNTEAFF
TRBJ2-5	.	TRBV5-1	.	TGCGCCAGCAGCTTGGAGCAGAGCCAAGAGACCCAGTACTTC	CASSLEQSQETQYF
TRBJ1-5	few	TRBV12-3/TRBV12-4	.	TGTGCCAGCAGTTGGCAGGTCAATCAGCCCCAGCATTTT	CASSWQVNQPQHF
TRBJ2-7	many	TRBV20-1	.	TGCAGTGCTGTTTCTAACCACGGGACCCCTCGGGAGCAGTACTTC	CSAVSNHGTPREQYF
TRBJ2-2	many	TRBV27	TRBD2	TGTGCCAGCAGTCCACTAGCGGGAGAAGACACCGGGGAGCTGTTTTTT	CASSPLAGEDTGELFF
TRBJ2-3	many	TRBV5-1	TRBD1	TGCGCCAGCAGCTTGGGACAGGGGTTCACAGATACGCAGTATTTT	CASSLGQGFTDTQYF
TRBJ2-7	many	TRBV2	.	TGTGCCAGCCGCAGGGCTTACGAGCAGTACTTC	CASRRAYEQYF
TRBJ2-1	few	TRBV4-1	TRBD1	TGCGCCAGCAGTTCTGACAGGGGAGAATACAATGAGCAGTTCTTC	CASSSDRGEYNEQFF
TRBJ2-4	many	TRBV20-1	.	TGCAGTGCTAGAGAGCTGAGGGGTTGGGGCATTCAGTACTTC	CSARELRGWGIQYF
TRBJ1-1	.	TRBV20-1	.	TGCAGTGCTAGAGATCGTCTGAGGGAAACTGAAGCTTTCTTT	CSARDRLRETEAFF
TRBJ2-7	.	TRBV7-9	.	TGTGCCAGCAGCTTACCAGGGATCGACGAGCAGTACTTC	CASSLPGIDEQYF
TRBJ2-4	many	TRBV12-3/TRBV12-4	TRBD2	TGTGCCAGCAGTTTATGGGGGAGGGAAAGCATTCAGTACTTC	CASSLWGRESIQYF
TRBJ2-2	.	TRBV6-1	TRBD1	TGTGCCAGCATGAGGGGGAACAGGGGGACGAACACCGGGGAGCTGTTTTTT	CASMRGNRGTNTGELFF
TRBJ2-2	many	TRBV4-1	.	TGCGCCAGCAGCCAAGGGAGTGGGTCGGGATACACCGGGGAGCTGTTTTTT	CASSQGSGSGYTGELFF
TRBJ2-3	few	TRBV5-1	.	TGCGCCAGCAGCTTGGGGGGGCCCTTCGGAGATACGCAGTATTTT	CASSLGGPFGDTQYF
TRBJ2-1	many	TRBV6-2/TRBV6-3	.	TGTGCCAGCAGTTACTCCTTAACGAAGATCTACAATGAGCAGTTCTTC	CASSYSLTKIYNEQFF
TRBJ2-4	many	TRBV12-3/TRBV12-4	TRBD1	TGTGCCAGCAGTTTAGGACAGGGGAACATTCAGTACTTC	CASSLGQGNIQYF
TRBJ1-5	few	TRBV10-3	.	TGTGCCATCAACTACCGGGCCCAGCATTTT	CAINYRAQHF
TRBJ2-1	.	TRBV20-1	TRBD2	TGCAGTGCTAGAAGGCTAGCGGGACCCGACTACAATGAGCAGTTCTTC	CSARRLAGPDYNEQFF
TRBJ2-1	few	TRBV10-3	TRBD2	TGTGCCGCAAGACTAGCGGGAGGTAATGAGCAGTTCTTC	CAARLAGGNEQFF
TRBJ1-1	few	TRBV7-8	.	TGTGCCAGCAGCTTACACAGGATTGGGGGGGAAGCTTTCTTT	CASSLHRIGGEAFF
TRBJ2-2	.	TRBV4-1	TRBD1	TGCGCCAGCAGCCACTGGACAGGGAAGGAAACCGGGGAGCTGTTTTTT	CASSHWTGKETGELFF
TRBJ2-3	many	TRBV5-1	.	TGCGCCAGCAAGGGGGAACTAGGCAGAGATACGCAGTATTTT	CASKGELGRDTQYF
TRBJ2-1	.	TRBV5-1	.	TGCGCCAGCAGTTACCCTATACGGCGGGGGCAACCTTACGGGCAGTTCTTC	CASSYPIRRGQPYGQFF
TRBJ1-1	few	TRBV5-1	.	TGCGCCAGCAGACCGGACGTAAACACTGAAGCTTTCTTT	CASRPDVNTEAFF
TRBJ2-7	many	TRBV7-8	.	TGTGCCAGCAGCTTAGCTCCGGCAGGGGTAGGGGTAAAATTTAACGAGCAGTACTTC	CASSLAPAGVGVKFNEQYF
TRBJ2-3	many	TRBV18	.	TGTGCCAGCTCACCTAACCCCCCGACAGTTTCCACAGATACGCAGTATTTT	CASSPNPPTVSTDTQYF
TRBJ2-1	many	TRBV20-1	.	TGCAGTGCTAGAGGGGGGCCTTACAATGAGCAGTTCTTC	CSARGGPYNEQFF
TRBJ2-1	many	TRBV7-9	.	TGTGCCAGCAGCTTAAGAGTAGCGGATGAGCAGTTCTTC	CASSLRVADEQFF
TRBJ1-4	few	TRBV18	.	TGTGCCAGCTCACCGCGTATGACAGTAATCCATTCAACTAATGAAAAACTGTTTTTT	CASSPRMTVIHSTNEKLFF
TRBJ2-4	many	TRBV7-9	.	TGTGCCAGCAGCCGACTCCGAGGAAGTGGAGCCAAAAACATTCAGTACTTC	CASSRLRGSGAKNIQYF
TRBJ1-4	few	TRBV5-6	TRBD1	TGTGCCAGCAGCTTGTTTAGGACAGGGTGGGATGAAAAACTGTTTTTT	CASSLFRTGWDEKLFF
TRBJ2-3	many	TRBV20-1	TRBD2	TGCAGTCGGGTGGAGCGGGAGGCAGATACGCAGTATTTT	CSRVEREADTQYF
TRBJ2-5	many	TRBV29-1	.	TGCAGCGTTCTCCATCAAGAGACCCAGTACTTC	CSVLHQETQYF
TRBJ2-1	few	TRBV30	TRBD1	TGTGCCTGGAGTCGGGCAGGGGGTTTGCCCAATGAGCAGTTCTTC	CAWSRAGGLPNEQFF
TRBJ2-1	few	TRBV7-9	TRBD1	TGTGCCAGCAGCGCCCCCGGGACAGCATACAATGAGCAGTTCTTC	CASSAPGTAYNEQFF